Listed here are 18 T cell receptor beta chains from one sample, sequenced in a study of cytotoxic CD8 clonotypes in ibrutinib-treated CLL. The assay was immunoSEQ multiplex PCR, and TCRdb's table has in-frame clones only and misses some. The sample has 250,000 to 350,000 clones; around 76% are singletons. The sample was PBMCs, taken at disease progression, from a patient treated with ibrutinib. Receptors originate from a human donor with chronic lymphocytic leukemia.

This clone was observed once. CDR3 loop: CASSLALGLAGPETQYF. DNA for the CDR3: TGTGCCAGCAGCTTAGCTTTAGGACTAGCGGGACCAGAGACCCAGTACTTC. The chain recombines TRBV7-2 with TRBJ2-5; 12 nucleotides line up with TRBD2. Germline V gene sequence: CDR1 SGHTA, CDR2 FQGNSA. Trimming removed 0 bases from V and 4 bases from J; junction bases left unmatched: 6. This CDR3 is built from 17 residues.

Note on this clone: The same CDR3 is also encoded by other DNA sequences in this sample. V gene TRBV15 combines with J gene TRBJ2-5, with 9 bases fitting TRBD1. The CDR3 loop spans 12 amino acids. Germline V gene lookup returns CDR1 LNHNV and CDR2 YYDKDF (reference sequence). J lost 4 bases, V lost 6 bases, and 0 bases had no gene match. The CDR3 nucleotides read TGTGCCACCAGGGACAGGGGAGAGACCCAGTACTTC. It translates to CATRDRGETQYF.

The CDR3 DNA reads as TGTGCCAGCCCATTACAGGGGGCGGGCAGAACTAATGAAAAACTGTTTTTT. As protein: CASPLQGAGRTNEKLFF. The chain has TRBV27 and TRBJ1-4; 9 bases are shared with TRBD1. The CDR3 sequence is 17 residues long. Unmatched junction bases numbered 11, after V lost 8 bases and J lost 1 base. Germline V gene sequence: CDR1 MNHEY, CDR2 SMNVEV (reference sequence). Together with reference TRBV27 and TRBJ1-4, the CDR3 gives the full variable domain: EAQVTQNPRYLITVTGKKLTVTCSQNMNHEYMSWYRQDPGLGLRQIYYSMNVEVTDKGDVPEGYKVSRKEKRNFPLILESPSPNQTSLYFCASPLQGAGRTNEKLFFGSGTQLSVL.

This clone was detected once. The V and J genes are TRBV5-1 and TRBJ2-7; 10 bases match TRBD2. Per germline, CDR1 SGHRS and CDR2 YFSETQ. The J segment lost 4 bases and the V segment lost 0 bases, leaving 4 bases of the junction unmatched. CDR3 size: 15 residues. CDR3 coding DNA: TGCGCCAGCAGCTTGGGGCGGACTAGCGGATACGAGCAGTACTTC. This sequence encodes CASSLGRTSGYEQYF.

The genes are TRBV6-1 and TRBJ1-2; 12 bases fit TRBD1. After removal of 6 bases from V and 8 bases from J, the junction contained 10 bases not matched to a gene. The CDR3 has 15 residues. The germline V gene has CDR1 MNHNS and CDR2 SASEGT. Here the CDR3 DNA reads TGTGCCAGCAGCCCCCTGGGACAGGGGGCGACGGGCTACACCTTC. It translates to CASSPLGQGATGYTF.

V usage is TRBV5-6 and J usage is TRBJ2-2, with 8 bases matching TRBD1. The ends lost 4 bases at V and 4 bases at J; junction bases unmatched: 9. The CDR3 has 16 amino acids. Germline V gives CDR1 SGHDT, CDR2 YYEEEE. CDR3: CASSRRDRIVTGELFF. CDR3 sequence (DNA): TGTGCCAGCAGCCGGCGGGACAGGATAGTCACCGGGGAGCTGTTTTTT. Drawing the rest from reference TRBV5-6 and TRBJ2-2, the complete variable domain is DAGVTQSPTHLIKTRGQQVTLRCSPKSGHDTVSWYQQALGQGPQFIFQYYEEEERQRGNFPDRFSGHQFPNYSSELNVNALLLGDSALYLCASSRRDRIVTGELFFGEGSRLTVL.

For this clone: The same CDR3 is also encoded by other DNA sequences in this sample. This chain's CDR3 is CASSPNRVNEKLFF. DNA of the CDR3: TGTGCCAGCTCACCAAACAGGGTGAATGAAAAACTGTTTTTT. The gene calls are TRBV18 and TRBJ1-4; weak D call: TRBD1 (6 bases). This CDR3 has 14 amino acids. Trimming took 2 bases from V and 5 from J, leaving 9 bases between them. Germline CDR1 is KGHSH and CDR2 is LQKENI. The variable domain in full, completed from reference TRBV18 and TRBJ1-4, reads NAGVMQNPRHLVRRRGQEARLRCSPMKGHSHVYWYRQLPEEGLKFMVYLQKENIIDESGMPKERFSAEFPKEGPSILRIQQVVRGDSAAYFCASSPNRVNEKLFFGSGTQLSVL.

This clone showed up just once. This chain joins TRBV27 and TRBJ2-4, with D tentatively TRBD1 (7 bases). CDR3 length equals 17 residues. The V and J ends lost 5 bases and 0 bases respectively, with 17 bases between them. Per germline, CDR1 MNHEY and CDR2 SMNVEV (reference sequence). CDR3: CASSLRQGGEAKNIQYF. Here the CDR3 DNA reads TGTGCCAGCAGTCTCCGACAGGGAGGAGAAGCCAAAAACATTCAGTACTTC.

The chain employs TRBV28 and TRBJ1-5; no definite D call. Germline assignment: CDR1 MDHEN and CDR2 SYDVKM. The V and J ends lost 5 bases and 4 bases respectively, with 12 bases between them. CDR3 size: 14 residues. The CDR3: CASSPSGRNQPQHF. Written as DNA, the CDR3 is TGTGCCAGCAGTCCGTCGGGGAGAAATCAGCCCCAGCATTTT.

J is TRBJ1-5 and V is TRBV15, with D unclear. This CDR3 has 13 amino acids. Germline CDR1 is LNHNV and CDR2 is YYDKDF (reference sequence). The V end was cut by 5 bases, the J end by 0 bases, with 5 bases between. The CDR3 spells CATSQSSNQPQHF. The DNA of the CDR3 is TGTGCCACCAGCCAAAGTAGCAATCAGCCCCAGCATTTT.

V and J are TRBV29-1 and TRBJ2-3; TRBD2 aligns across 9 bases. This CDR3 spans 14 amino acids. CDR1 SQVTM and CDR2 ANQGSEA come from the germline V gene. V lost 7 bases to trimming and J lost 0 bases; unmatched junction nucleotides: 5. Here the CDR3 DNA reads TGCAGCGATCTGGGACTAGCCAGCACAGATACGCAGTATTTT. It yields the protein CSDLGLASTDTQYF.

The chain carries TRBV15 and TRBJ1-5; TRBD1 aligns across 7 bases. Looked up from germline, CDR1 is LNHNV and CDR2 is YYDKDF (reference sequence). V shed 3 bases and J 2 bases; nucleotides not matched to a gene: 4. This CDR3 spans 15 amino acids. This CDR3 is CATSRYRGGNQPQHF. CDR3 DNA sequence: TGTGCCACCAGCAGGTACAGGGGAGGCAATCAGCCCCAGCATTTT.

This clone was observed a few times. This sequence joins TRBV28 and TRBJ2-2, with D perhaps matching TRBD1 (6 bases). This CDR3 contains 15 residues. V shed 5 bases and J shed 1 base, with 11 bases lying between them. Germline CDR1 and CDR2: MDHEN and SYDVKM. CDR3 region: CASSPDRRNTGELFF. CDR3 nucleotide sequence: TGTGCCAGCAGTCCAGACAGGCGGAACACCGGGGAGCTGTTTTTT.

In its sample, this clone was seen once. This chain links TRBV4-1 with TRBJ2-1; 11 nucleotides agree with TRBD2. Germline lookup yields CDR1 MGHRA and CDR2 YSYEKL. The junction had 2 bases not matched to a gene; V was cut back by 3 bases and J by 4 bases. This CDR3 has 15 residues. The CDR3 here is CASSHSGGEYNEQFF. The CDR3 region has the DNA TGCGCCAGCAGCCATAGCGGGGGGGAATACAATGAGCAGTTCTTC.

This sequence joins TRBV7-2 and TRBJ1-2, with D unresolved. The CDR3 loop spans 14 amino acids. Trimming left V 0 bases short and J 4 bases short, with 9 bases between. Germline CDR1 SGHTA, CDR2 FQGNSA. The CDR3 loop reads CASSLAEGGYGYTF. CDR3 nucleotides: TGTGCCAGCAGCTTAGCGGAGGGAGGCTATGGCTACACCTTC.

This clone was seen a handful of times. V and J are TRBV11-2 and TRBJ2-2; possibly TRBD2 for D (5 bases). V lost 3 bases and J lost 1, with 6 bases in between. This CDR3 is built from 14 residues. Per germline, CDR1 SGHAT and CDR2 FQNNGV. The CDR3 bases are TGTGCCAGCAGCTTCGGAGGGAACACCGGGGAGCTGTTTTTT. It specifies CASSFGGNTGELFF.

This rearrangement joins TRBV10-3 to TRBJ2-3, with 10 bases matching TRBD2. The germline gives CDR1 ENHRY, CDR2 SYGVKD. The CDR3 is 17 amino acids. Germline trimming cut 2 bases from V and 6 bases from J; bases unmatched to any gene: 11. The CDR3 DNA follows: TGTGCCATCAGTGAGCCGAAGAGCGGGAGGGCCGTGGATACGCAGTATTTT. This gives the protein CAISEPKSGRAVDTQYF.

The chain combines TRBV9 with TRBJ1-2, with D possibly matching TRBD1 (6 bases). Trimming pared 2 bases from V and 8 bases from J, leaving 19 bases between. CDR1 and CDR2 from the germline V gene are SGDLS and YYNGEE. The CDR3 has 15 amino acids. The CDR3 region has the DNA TGTGCCAGCAGCGTGGGATTGTTGGGGGCTGAGGGCTACACCTTC. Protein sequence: CASSVGLLGAEGYTF.